Below are 9 T cell receptor beta chains sequenced from a single sample in a study of T cell responses to AZD1222 COVID-19 vaccine. The assay was immunoSEQ multiplex PCR, and TCRdb's table has in-frame clones only and misses some. This sample has approximately 90,000 clones, with over 85% found just once. The sequencing used peripheral blood, collected on day 0 of AZD1222 vaccination. These receptors were taken from an adult in good health.

The V gene is TRBV6-2 or TRBV6-3, the J gene TRBJ2-2; 8 bases agree with TRBD1. V lost 3 bases, J lost 4 bases, and 4 bases stayed unmatched. The germline V gene has CDR1 MNHEY and CDR2 SVGEGT. CDR3 length: 15 amino acids. The CDR3 nucleotides are TGTGCCAGCAGTTATAGGACAGGGACCACCGGGGAGCTGTTTTTT. This codes for CASSYRTGTTGELFF.

V gene TRBV6-2 or TRBV6-3 combines with J gene TRBJ1-5; D gene ambiguous. The CDR3 runs to 15 residues. V gave up 6 bases and J gave up 1 base, with 13 bases separating them. CDR1 is MNHEY, CDR2 SVGEGT, per germline. CDR3 in DNA: TGTGCCAGCAGCAGATCGGGTTCGAGCAATCAGCCCCAGCATTTT. Translating gives CASSRSGSSNQPQHF.

The V gene is TRBV2, the J gene TRBJ1-2; tentatively, D is TRBD1 (6 bases). Trimming took off 2 bases at V and 8 bases at J, with 15 bases between the two ends. CDR3 size: 14 residues. CDR1 and CDR2 from the germline V gene are SNHLY and FYNNEI. The CDR3 sequence: CASSETGSSGGYTF. In nucleotides, the CDR3 is TGTGCCAGCAGTGAAACAGGGAGCTCAGGAGGCTACACCTTC.

The chain employs TRBV3-1 (or the pseudogene TRBV3-2) and TRBJ2-2; D perhaps matches TRBD2 (6 bases). Germline CDR1 and CDR2: LGHDT and YNNKEL (reference sequence). The CDR3 totals 14 residues. Trimming left V 5 bases short and J 0 bases short, with 7 bases between. Here the CDR3 reads CASSGTPNTGELFF. As DNA, the CDR3 is TGTGCCAGCAGCGGGACTCCGAACACCGGGGAGCTGTTTTTT.

This clone came up a few times. This chain connects TRBV14 to TRBJ1-1; TRBD1 might be the D (6 bases). Deletions cut 4 bases from V and 1 base from J, with 13 bases between. Per the germline V gene, CDR1 is SGHDN and CDR2 is FVKESK. CDR3 length: 15 residues. CDR3 in DNA: TGTGCCAGCAGCCGCTGGACAGTGGGGAACACTGAAGCTTTCTTT. This encodes CASSRWTVGNTEAFF.

The rearrangement links TRBV7-2 to TRBJ1-4; possible D gene TRBD1, 6 bases. The CDR3 runs to 16 residues. V dropped 2 bases and J dropped 4 bases, with 14 bases sitting between them. CDR1 is SGHTA and CDR2 is FQGNSA in the germline V gene. The CDR3 nucleotides read TGTGCCAGCAGCTTACGAGGGGGGGGCGTTAATGAAAAACTGTTTTTT. It is translated as CASSLRGGGVNEKLFF.

This rearrangement joins TRBV7-9 to TRBJ1-4; TRBD1 agrees at 7 bases. Germline V lookup: CDR1 SEHNR, CDR2 FQNEAQ (reference sequence). The length of the CDR3 is 15 residues. Trimming at V came to 4 bases and at J to 8 bases, leaving 10 bases not matched to a gene. Here the CDR3 reads CASSSTRQGREKLFF. DNA for the CDR3: TGTGCCAGCAGCTCTACTCGACAGGGACGGGAAAAACTGTTTTTT.

This rearrangement joins TRBV5-5 to TRBJ1-5; a weak D match, TRBD1 (6 bases). This CDR3 contains 15 residues. Between the trimmed V and J ends, which lost 5 bases and 0 bases, there was a span of 12 bases. Germline CDR1 and CDR2: SGHKS and YYEKEE (reference sequence). As DNA, the CDR3 is TGTGCCAGCAGACTAGACAGGAATAGCAATCAGCCCCAGCATTTT. Encoded protein: CASRLDRNSNQPQHF.

The chain employs TRBV19 and TRBJ2-7; TRBD1 agrees at 7 bases. The CDR3 runs to 15 residues. V gave up 5 bases and J gave up 4 bases; unmatched junction bases: 11. Per the germline V gene, CDR1 is LNHDA and CDR2 is SQIVND (reference sequence). The CDR3 region has the DNA TGTGCCAGTAGTCCTTTCCGGGACAGTCAGTACGAGCAGTACTTC. Its translation: CASSPFRDSQYEQYF.